This entry is about one T cell receptor beta chain. How the authors handled the data: From reference gene primer amplification, estimates of nucleated cell counts were derived. Profiled with immunoSEQ multiplex PCR; TCRdb holds only in-frame clones, not every one. For V, J and clone size, that table is used; D and trimming come from the DNA. This sample has 70,000 to 100,000 clones, with 88% found just once. Germline loops: CDR1 SGHVS, CDR2 FQNEAQ. The length of the CDR3 is 12 residues. The V end lost 3 bases, the J end lost 6 bases, and 7 bases lay between the germline ends. This sample is part of a study of blood T cell repertoires in COVID-19. At the level of the study: The United States, Italy and Spain supplied acute and convalescent COVID-19 samples. T cells, B-cell-depleted T cells, or PBMCs supplied cDNA or gDNA.

Sequences were obtained from peripheral blood. The clonotype originates from a woman older than 75 with active COVID-19. The chain uses TRBV7-8 and TRBJ2-3; D is possibly TRBD2 (6 bases). CDR3 loop: CASSLLADTQYF. CDR3 sequence (DNA): TGTGCCAGCAGCTTGCTAGCGGATACGCAGTATTTT.